The 22 T cell receptor beta chains reported below all come from one sample, sequenced in a study of CD8 T cells in ankylosing spondylitis. TCRdb independently ran MiXCR on the 5' RACE reads; one entry per CDR3 protein. The sample shows around 99,000 distinct CDR3 sequences, around 9.4% of them seen only once. Material: blood, either unsorted or a sorted T cell fraction (not recorded which). The receptors here all came from a male donor with ankylosing spondylitis or in good health (not recorded which).

This rearrangement joins TRBV7-2 to TRBJ2-1; D remains unclear. Germline V lookup: CDR1 SGHTA, CDR2 FQGNSA. The CDR3 consists of 11 residues. V was clipped by 6 bases and J by 4 bases, with 4 bases between them. The CDR3 nucleotides are TGTGCCAGCAGACAATACAATGAGCAGTTCTTC. Residues: CASRQYNEQFF.

This clonotype was detected many times. This chain uses TRBV20-1 with TRBJ2-2; 8 nucleotides align to TRBD1. CDR3 size: 15 residues. Germline CDR1 is DFQATT and CDR2 is SNEGSKA (reference sequence). V lost 0 bases to trimming and J lost 6 bases; unmatched junction nucleotides: 6. The CDR3: CSARDPGGASGELFF. DNA of the CDR3: TGCAGTGCTAGAGATCCAGGGGGCGCATCCGGGGAGCTGTTTTTT.

This clonotype was recorded at least ten times. This chain uses TRBV12-3 or TRBV12-4 with TRBJ2-3; 9 bases are a match to TRBD2. J gave up 5 bases and V 7 bases, and 13 bases lay outside the gene matches. The CDR3 runs 16 residues. The CDR3, as DNA: TGTGCCAGCACCCTCGCGGCGGGGGGGCCAAAAGATACGCAGTATTTT. Its translation is CASTLAAGGPKDTQYF.

This clonotype was picked up many times. The CDR3 loop is CASSFSGSYYEQYF. The CDR3, as DNA: TGTGCCAGCAGTTTTTCCGGGTCCTATTACGAGCAGTACTTC. The rearrangement joins TRBV28 to TRBJ2-7; D not certain. This CDR3 contains 14 residues. V was cut by 3 bases and J by 4 bases, with 13 bases left in between. Germline loops: CDR1 MDHEN, CDR2 SYDVKM.

This clonotype has a count of ten or more. The V and J genes are TRBV7-3 and TRBJ2-3; the D is unclear. Germline CDR1 and CDR2: SGHTA and FQGTGA. The CDR3 extends over 14 amino acids. Trimming left V 4 bases short and J 2 bases short, with 10 bases between. CDR3 sequence (DNA): TGTGCCAGCAGCTCCCCCCTGCACACAGATACGCAGTATTTT. Translating gives CASSSPLHTDTQYF. Variable domain in full (rest from reference TRBV7-3 and TRBJ2-3): GAGVSQTPSNKVTEKGKYVELRCDPISGHTALYWYRQSLGQGPEFLIYFQGTGAADDSGLPNDRFFAVRPEGSVSTLKIQRTERGDSAVYLCASSSPLHTDTQYFGPGTRLTVL.

Many counts were recorded for this clonotype. The rearrangement links TRBV20-1 to TRBJ2-3; TRBD1 matches 10 bases. With 3 bases clipped from V and 3 bases from J, the junction kept 3 bases outside the gene matches. Germline lookup yields CDR1 DFQATT and CDR2 SNEGSKA (reference sequence). The CDR3 extends over 14 amino acids. CDR3 in amino acids: CSARDRGKTDTQYF. The CDR3 nucleotides read TGCAGTGCTAGGGACAGGGGGAAAACAGATACGCAGTATTTT.

This clonotype has a count of ten or more. This chain links TRBV4-1 with TRBJ1-1; 8 bases align to TRBD1. Germline CDR1 and CDR2: MGHRA and YSYEKL. The CDR3 extends over 15 amino acids. J lost 3 bases, V lost 3 bases, and 6 bases had no gene match. This CDR3 is CASSHRTGMDTEAFF. In DNA form, the CDR3 reads TGCGCCAGCAGCCACAGGACAGGGATGGACACTGAAGCTTTCTTT.

This clonotype was counted at least ten times. The chain combines TRBV12-3 or TRBV12-4 with TRBJ1-1; 10 bases fit TRBD1. CDR3 size: 14 residues. Trimming took 8 bases from V and 1 from J; bases not matched to a gene: 4. This CDR3 reads CASGTGEGNTEAFF. The CDR3, as DNA: TGTGCCAGCGGGACAGGGGAGGGGAACACTGAAGCTTTCTTT.

This clonotype occurred many times. The chain carries TRBV6-1 and TRBJ1-5; D is perhaps TRBD1 (6 bases). The germline V gene has CDR1 MNHNS and CDR2 SASEGT. CDR3 length: 15 amino acids. The germline V and J ends were trimmed by 6 bases and 4 bases, with 16 bases remaining between them. CDR3 nucleotides: TGTGCCAGCAGCCCAATTGGACAGATAAATCAGCCCCAGCATTTT. Encoded protein: CASSPIGQINQPQHF.

This clonotype has a count of ten or more. Since no conserved phenylalanine or tryptophan closes the CDR3, a read error is the likely cause. The DNA is left out, because the CDR3 cannot be placed on it with certainty; the CDR3 is given as TCRdb lists it. The chain is built from TRBV6-5 and TRBJ2-7; the table assigns TRBD1, which was not confirmed against the DNA. Germline CDR1 is MNHEY and CDR2 is SVGAGI. The CDR3 length is 10 residues, termini included. The CDR3 loop is CASSYSTPRN.

This clonotype has ten or more counts. The chain uses TRBV27 and TRBJ2-1; D is possibly TRBD2 (6 bases). CDR3 size: 14 residues. The germline CDR1 and CDR2 sequences are MNHEY and SMNVEV (reference sequence). Trimming shortened V by 3 bases and J by 4 bases, and 10 bases separated the two germline ends. CDR3 loop: CASSLGGTYNEQFF. CDR3 sequence (DNA): TGTGCCAGCAGTTTGGGGGGTACATACAATGAGCAGTTCTTC.

The table lists this clonotype with many counts. The J gene is TRBJ2-2, the V gene TRBV20-1; D ambiguous. This CDR3 is 14 amino acids long. V gave up 2 bases and J gave up 4 bases, with 11 bases separating them. Germline V CDR1 and CDR2: DFQATT, SNEGSKA (reference sequence). CDR3 loop: CSARLGEVTGELFF. Here the CDR3 DNA reads TGCAGTGCTAGATTAGGCGAGGTCACCGGGGAGCTGTTTTTT.

The table lists this clonotype with many counts. This chain uses TRBV9 with TRBJ2-3, with 11 bases fitting TRBD2. V dropped 4 bases and J dropped 4; count of bases not matched to a gene: 11. CDR1 and CDR2 from the germline V gene are SGDLS and YYNGEE. The CDR3 runs to 17 residues. The CDR3 reads CASSSYPLAGGSDTQYF. The CDR3 nucleotides read TGTGCCAGCAGCTCCTATCCGCTAGCGGGGGGCTCAGATACGCAGTATTTT.

This clonotype has ten or more counts. The gene calls are TRBV2 and TRBJ2-1; 9 bases are a match to TRBD2. Germline CDR1 is SNHLY and CDR2 is FYNNEI. V shed 5 bases, J shed 2 bases, and the junction held 4 bases outside the gene matches. The CDR3 spans 15 residues. CDR3 coding DNA: TGTGCCAGCAGTCCCGGGACTAGCACCTACAATGAGCAGTTCTTC. Its protein product is CASSPGTSTYNEQFF.

The genes are TRBV20-1 and TRBJ1-1; perhaps TRBD1 as D (5 bases). This CDR3 comprises 14 residues. Germline values: CDR1 DFQATT, CDR2 SNEGSKA (reference sequence). V shed 3 bases and J shed 0 bases, with 11 bases lying between them. The CDR3 nucleotides are TGCAGTGCTAGGTCGGGACGCTTGAACACTGAAGCTTTCTTT. This encodes CSARSGRLNTEAFF.

This clonotype has only a few counts. Written as DNA, the CDR3 is TGCGCCAGCAGCTCCGGACAGGGGTCCTACGAGCAGTACTTC. It specifies CASSSGQGSYEQYF. The genes are TRBV5-1 and TRBJ2-7, with 9 bases fitting TRBD1. CDR1 is SGHRS and CDR2 is YFSETQ in the germline V gene. V trimming: 3 bases; J trimming: 1 base; junction bases outside the gene matches: 2. This CDR3 contains 14 residues.

This clonotype was seen at least ten times. The rearrangement uses TRBV7-2 and TRBJ2-5; 8 nucleotides match TRBD2. Germline loops: CDR1 SGHTA, CDR2 FQGNSA. The CDR3 length is 17 residues. Germline trimming cut 1 base from V and 2 bases from J; bases unmatched to any gene: 9. The CDR3 is CASSLGFSGGTQETQYF. The CDR3 DNA is TGTGCCAGCAGCTTAGGATTCAGCGGGGGAACTCAAGAGACCCAGTACTTC.

This clonotype was counted many times. The germline gene is not matched at one end of the junction; a read error may be the cause. The chain links TRBV7-3 to TRBJ1-3, with no clear D. The CDR3 runs 12 residues. The germline CDR1 and CDR2 sequences are SGHTA and FQGTGA. CDR3 coding DNA: TGTGCCAGCAGCTTCCTTCGGGTCTCTTGGGTTTTT. This translates into CASSFLRVSWVF.

This clonotype has at least ten counts. DNA for the CDR3: TGTGCCAGCAGTGAATGGGACTCCAAAGTCGGTACGCAGTATTTT. Protein product: CASSEWDSKVGTQYF. This chain links TRBV2 with TRBJ2-3, with D perhaps TRBD2 (6 bases). The germline V gene encodes CDR1 SNHLY and CDR2 FYNNEI. V lost 2 bases and J lost 8, with 17 bases in between. There are 15 residues in the CDR3.

This clonotype was observed many times. The J gene is TRBJ2-5, the V gene TRBV5-4; tentative D call: TRBD1 (6 bases). The V gene lost 6 bases and the J gene lost 3 bases, with 15 bases spanning the gap. The CDR3 is 14 amino acids. Germline CDR1 is SGHNT and CDR2 is YYREEE (reference sequence). The CDR3 DNA follows: TGTGCCAGCAACAAGGAACAGGGTAAAGAGACCCAGTACTTC. The encoded protein is CASNKEQGKETQYF. Drawing the rest from reference TRBV5-4 and TRBJ2-5, the complete variable domain is ETGVTQSPTHLIKTRGQQVTLRCSSQSGHNTVSWYQQALGQGPQFIFQYYREEENGRGNFPPRFSGLQFPNYSSELNVNALELDDSALYLCASNKEQGKETQYFGPGTRLLVL.

The sample holds one count of this clonotype. A much more abundant neighbour one base away suggests this may be a read error. The chain has TRBV7-2 and TRBJ1-5; no clear D. The CDR3 is made up of 13 amino acids. Germline loops: CDR1 SGHTA, CDR2 FQGNSA. V lost 0 bases and J lost 6, with 6 bases in between. The CDR3 nucleotides read TGTACCAGCAGCTTAGCGAACACTCAGCCCCAGCATTTT. This translates into CTSSLANTQPQHF.

This clonotype came up many times. The V call is TRBV7-8, the J call TRBJ2-2; 10 nucleotides agree with TRBD2. V shed 5 bases, J shed 1 base, and the junction held 7 bases outside the gene matches. CDR1 is SGHVS, CDR2 FQNEAQ, per germline. This CDR3 has 17 residues. CDR3 nucleotides: TGTGCCAGCAGCAAAAGAATAGCGGGGGGGAACACCGGGGAGCTGTTTTTT. The encoded protein is CASSKRIAGGNTGELFF.